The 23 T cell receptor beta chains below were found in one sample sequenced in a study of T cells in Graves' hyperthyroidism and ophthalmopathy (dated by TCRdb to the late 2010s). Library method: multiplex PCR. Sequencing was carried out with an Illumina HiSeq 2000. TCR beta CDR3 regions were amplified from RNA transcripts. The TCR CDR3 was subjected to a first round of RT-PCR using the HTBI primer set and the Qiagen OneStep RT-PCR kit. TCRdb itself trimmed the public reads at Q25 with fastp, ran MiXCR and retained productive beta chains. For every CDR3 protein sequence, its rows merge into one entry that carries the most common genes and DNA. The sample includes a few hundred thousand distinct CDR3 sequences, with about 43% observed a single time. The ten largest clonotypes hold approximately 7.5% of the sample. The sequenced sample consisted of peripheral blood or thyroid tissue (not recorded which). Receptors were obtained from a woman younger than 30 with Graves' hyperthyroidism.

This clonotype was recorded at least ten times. The DNA for the CDR3 is TGTGCCAGCAGTCCCAACCCCGGGACAGAGGAGGGAAAACTGTTTTTT. Residues: CASSPNPGTEEGKLFF. V and J are TRBV6-1 and TRBJ1-4; 7 bases line up with TRBD1. The CDR3 contains 16 residues. Trimming at V came to 5 bases and at J to 10 bases, leaving 16 bases not matched to a gene. Germline CDR1 MNHNS, CDR2 SASEGT.

For the CDR3, the DNA is TGCAGTGCTAGAGGACACGATTACGCTGAAGCTTTCTTT. This encodes CSARGHDYAEAFF. V and J are TRBV20-1 and TRBJ1-1; D is ambiguous. CDR3 length: 13 residues. The germline gives CDR1 DFQATT, CDR2 SNEGSKA (reference sequence). The V and J ends lost 1 base and 6 bases respectively, with 12 bases between them.

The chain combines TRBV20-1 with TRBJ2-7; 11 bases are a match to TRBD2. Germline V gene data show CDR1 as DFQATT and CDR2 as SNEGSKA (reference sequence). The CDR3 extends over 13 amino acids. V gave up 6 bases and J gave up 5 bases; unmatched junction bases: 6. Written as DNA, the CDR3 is TGCAGTGCGAGCGGGACTAGCGGCCACGAGCAGTACTTC. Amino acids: CSASGTSGHEQYF.

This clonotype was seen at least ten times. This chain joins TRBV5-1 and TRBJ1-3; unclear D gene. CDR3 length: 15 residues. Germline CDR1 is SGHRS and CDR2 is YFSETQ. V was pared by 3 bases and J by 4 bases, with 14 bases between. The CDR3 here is CASSSSGFQGNTIYF. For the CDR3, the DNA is TGCGCCAGCAGCTCATCGGGGTTCCAAGGAAACACCATATATTTT.

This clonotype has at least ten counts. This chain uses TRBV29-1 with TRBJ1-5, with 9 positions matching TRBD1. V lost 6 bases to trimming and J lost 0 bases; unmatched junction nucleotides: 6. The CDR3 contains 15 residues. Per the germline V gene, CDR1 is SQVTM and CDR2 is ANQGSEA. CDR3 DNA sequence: TGCAGCGTGAAGGACAGGGGAAATAGCAATCAGCCCCAGCATTTT. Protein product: CSVKDRGNSNQPQHF.

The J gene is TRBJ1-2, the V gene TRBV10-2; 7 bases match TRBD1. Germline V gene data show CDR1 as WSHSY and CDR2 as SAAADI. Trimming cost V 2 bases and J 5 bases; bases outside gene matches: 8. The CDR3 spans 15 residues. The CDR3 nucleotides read TGCGCCAGCAGTGAGACAGGGACAGCGCAATATGGCTACACCTTC. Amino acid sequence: CASSETGTAQYGYTF.

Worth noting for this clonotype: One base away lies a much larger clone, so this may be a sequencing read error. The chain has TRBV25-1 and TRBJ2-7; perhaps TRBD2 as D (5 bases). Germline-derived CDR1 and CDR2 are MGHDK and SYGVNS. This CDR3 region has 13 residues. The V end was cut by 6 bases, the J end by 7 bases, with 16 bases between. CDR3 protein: CASSSGSYNEQYF. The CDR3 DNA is TGTGCCAGCAGCTCGGGAAGTTACAATGAGCAGTACTTC.

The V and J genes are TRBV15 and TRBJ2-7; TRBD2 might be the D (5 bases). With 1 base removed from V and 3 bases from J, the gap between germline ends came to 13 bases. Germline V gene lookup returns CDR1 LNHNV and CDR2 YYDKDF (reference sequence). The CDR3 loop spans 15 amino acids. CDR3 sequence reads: CATSRGTVGGYEQYF. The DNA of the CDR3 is TGTGCCACCAGCAGAGGGACGGTAGGAGGCTACGAGCAGTACTTC.

The CDR3 nucleotides read TGTGCCAGCAGCACCATGGGGACAGGGGGCGGCTATGGCTACACCTTC. This gives the protein CASSTMGTGGGYGYTF. V is TRBV7-2 and J is TRBJ1-2, with TRBD1 identical over 12 bases. The CDR3 consists of 16 residues. V gave up 5 bases and J gave up 4 bases; unmatched junction bases: 8. Germline V lookup: CDR1 SGHTA, CDR2 FQGNSA.

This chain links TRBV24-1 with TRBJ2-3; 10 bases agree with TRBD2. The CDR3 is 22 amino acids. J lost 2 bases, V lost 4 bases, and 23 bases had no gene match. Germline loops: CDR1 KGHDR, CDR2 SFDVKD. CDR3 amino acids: CATSEPTGLAEFITGHTDTQYF. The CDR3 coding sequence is TGTGCCACCAGTGAACCTACAGGACTAGCGGAATTTATAACGGGGCACACAGATACGCAGTATTTT.

In nucleotides, the CDR3 is TGTGCCAGCAACCTAGCGGGATTGGATGAGCAGTACTTC. Translated, it gives CASNLAGLDEQYF. V and J are TRBV7-6 and TRBJ2-7; TRBD2 aligns across 9 bases. The length of the CDR3 is 13 residues. Germline values: CDR1 SGHVS, CDR2 FNYEAQ. Trimming cost V 7 bases and J 7 bases; bases outside gene matches: 8.

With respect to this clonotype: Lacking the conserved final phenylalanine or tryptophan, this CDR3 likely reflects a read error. As DNA, the CDR3 is TGCGCCAGCAGCCAACGGCCAACATGGGACTTCCTAGGGGAGACCCAGTACCTC. Protein: CASSQRPTWDFLGETQYL. The rearrangement links TRBV7-3 to TRBJ2-5; maybe TRBD2 (6 bases). This CDR3 is built from 18 residues. The germline CDR1 and CDR2 sequences are SGHTA and FQGTGA.

The CDR3 region has the DNA TGTGCCAGCAGTGGGGAAGGGGGCTTTTTTCCCGAGACCCAGTACTTC. It specifies CASSGEGGFFPETQYF. V is TRBV7-2 and J is TRBJ2-5, with 7 bases identical to TRBD1. The CDR3 runs to 16 residues. V gave up 6 bases and J gave up 5 bases; unmatched junction bases: 15. Germline CDR1 is SGHTA and CDR2 is FQGNSA.

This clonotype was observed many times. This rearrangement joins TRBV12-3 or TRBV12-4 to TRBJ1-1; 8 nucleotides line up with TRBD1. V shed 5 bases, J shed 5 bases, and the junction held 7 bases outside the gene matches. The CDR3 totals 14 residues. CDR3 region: CASSPGQGRTEAFF. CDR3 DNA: TGTGCCAGCAGTCCAGGACAGGGTCGGACTGAAGCTTTCTTT.

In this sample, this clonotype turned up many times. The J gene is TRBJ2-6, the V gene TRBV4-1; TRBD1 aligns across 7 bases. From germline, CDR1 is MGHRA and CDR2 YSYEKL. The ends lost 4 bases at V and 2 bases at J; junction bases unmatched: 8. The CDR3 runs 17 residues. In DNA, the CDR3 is TGCGCCAGCAGCCTGGAAGGAACAGGGGCTGGGGCCAACGTCCTGACTTTC. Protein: CASSLEGTGAGANVLTF.

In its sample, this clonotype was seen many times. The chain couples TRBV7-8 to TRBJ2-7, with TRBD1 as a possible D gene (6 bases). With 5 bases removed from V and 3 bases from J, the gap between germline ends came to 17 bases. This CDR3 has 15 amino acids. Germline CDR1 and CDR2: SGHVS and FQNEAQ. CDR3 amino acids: CASSLYFGQYYEQYF. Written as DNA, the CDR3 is TGTGCCAGCAGCCTCTACTTTGGACAGTACTACGAGCAGTACTTC. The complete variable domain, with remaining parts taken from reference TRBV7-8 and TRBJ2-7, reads GAGVSQSPRYKVAKRGQDVALRCDPISGHVSLFWYQQALGQGPEFLTYFQNEAQLDKSGLPSDRFFAERPEGSVSTLKIQRTQQEDSAVYLCASSLYFGQYYEQYFGPGTRLTVT.

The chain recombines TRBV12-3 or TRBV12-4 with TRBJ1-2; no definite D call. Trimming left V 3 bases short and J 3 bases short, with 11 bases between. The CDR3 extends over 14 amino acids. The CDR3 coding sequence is TGTGCCAGCAGTTTGTTTGAATCGCACTATGGCTACACCTTC. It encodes CASSLFESHYGYTF.

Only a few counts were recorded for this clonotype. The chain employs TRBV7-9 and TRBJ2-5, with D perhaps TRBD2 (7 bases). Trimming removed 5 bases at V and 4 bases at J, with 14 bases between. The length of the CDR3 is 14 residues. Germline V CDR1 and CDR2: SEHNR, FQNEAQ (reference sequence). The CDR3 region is CASSRGARVETQYF. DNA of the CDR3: TGTGCCAGCAGCCGGGGGGCCAGGGTAGAGACCCAGTACTTC.

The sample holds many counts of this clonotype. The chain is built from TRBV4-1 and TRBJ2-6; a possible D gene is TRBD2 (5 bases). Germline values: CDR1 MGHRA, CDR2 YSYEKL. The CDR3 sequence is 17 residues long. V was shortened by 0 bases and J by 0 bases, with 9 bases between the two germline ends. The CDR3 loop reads CASSQEVTSSGANVLTF. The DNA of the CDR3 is TGCGCCAGCAGCCAAGAGGTTACTAGCTCTGGGGCCAACGTCCTGACTTTC.

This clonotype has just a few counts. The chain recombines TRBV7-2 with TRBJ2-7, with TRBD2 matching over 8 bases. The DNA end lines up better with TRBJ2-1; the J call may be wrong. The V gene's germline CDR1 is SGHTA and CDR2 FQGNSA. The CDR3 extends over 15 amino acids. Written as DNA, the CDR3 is TGTGCCAGCAGCCTGAGCGGGAGTAGATACAATGAGCAGTTCTTC. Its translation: CASSLSGSRYNEQFF.

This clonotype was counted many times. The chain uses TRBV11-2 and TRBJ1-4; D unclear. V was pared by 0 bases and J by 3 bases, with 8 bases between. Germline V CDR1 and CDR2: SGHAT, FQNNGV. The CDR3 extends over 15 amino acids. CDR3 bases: TGTGCCAGCAGCTTAGACATGGGGTCTAATGAAAAACTGTTTTTT. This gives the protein CASSLDMGSNEKLFF.

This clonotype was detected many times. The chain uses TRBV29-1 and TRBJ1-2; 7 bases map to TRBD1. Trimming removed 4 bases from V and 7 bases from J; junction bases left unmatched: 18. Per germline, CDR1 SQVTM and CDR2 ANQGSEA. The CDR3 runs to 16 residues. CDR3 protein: CSVANITYNRGGGYTF. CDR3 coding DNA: TGCAGCGTTGCAAACATAACATACAACAGGGGTGGTGGCTACACCTTC.

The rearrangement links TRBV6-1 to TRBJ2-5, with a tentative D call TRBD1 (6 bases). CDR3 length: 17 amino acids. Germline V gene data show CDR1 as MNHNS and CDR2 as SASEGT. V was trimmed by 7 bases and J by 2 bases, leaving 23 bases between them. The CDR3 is CASKMGRDTRLQETQYF. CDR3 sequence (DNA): TGTGCCAGCAAAATGGGCCGGGACACTAGACTACAAGAGACCCAGTACTTC.